A selection of T cell receptor beta chains follows, all from one sample in a study of identical twins. TCRdb independently ran MiXCR on the 5' RACE reads; one entry per CDR3 protein. The table includes around 480,000 distinct CDR3 sequences, roughly 13% detected once. These data were likewise used in another study, on yellow fever vaccine responses in identical twins.

Sequenced input: CD4+ T cells sorted from blood. The receptors here all came from a woman under 30 in good health. Both conserved end residues are part of each CDR3. D genes are given only for firm matches. Expanded clones are given a class, and other clones once, few, many or no size at all.

TRBJ2-3	.	TRBD2	TRBV9	TGTGCCAGCAGCGTAGAGACTAGCGGGGGCACAGATACGCAGTATTTT	CASSVETSGGTDTQYF
TRBJ2-1	.	.	TRBV7-2	TGTGCCAGCACCACGAGAAGGGGCGCCTACAATGAGCAGTTCTTC	CASTTRRGAYNEQFF
TRBJ2-2	.	.	TRBV30	TGTGCCTGGAGTGTAGCAGTCCTCACCGGGGAGCTGTTTTTT	CAWSVAVLTGELFF
TRBJ2-7	.	.	TRBV3-1	TGTGCCAGCAGCCAAGACCCGGCTAGCTCCTACGAGCAGTACTTC	CASSQDPASSYEQYF
TRBJ2-3	few	.	TRBV11-2	TGTGCCAGCAGCTTCTTTCGGTTCACAGATACGCAGTATTTT	CASSFFRFTDTQYF
TRBJ2-1	.	.	TRBV7-9	TGTGCCAGCAGACCACGGACGGAATTCGAGGAGCAGTTCTTC	CASRPRTEFEEQFF
TRBJ2-1	.	TRBD2	TRBV7-8	TGTGCCAGCAGCCCCGAGCGGGAGGGGGACAATGAGCAGTTCTTC	CASSPEREGDNEQFF
TRBJ2-7	few	TRBD1	TRBV7-2	TGTGCCAGCAGCTTAGGACCCGGGACAGGGGGCTTGGAGCAGTACTTC	CASSLGPGTGGLEQYF
TRBJ2-1	.	.	TRBV15	TGTGCCACCAGCAGAGTCGGGGTCGATGAGCAGTTCTTC	CATSRVGVDEQFF
TRBJ2-1	.	.	TRBV11-3	TGTGCCAGCAGCTCCGCATTCCATGAGCAGTTCTTC	CASSSAFHEQFF
TRBJ2-1	few	TRBD2	TRBV3-1	TGTGCCAGCAGCCAAGACTCTGGGCGGGGGATTTACAATGAGCAGTTCTTC	CASSQDSGRGIYNEQFF
TRBJ2-4	few	.	TRBV4-1	TGCGCCAGCAGCCAAGGATCGCAAGGCACCCGGTATGGAAACATTCAGTACTTC	CASSQGSQGTRYGNIQYF
TRBJ1-5	few	.	TRBV18	TGTGCCAGCTCAGGACTGGACGGGCAGCCCCAGCATTTT	CASSGLDGQPQHF
TRBJ2-1	.	TRBD2	TRBV5-1	TGCGCCAGCAGCGTGGGACTAGCGGCAACCAATGAGCAGTTCTTC	CASSVGLAATNEQFF
TRBJ2-3	.	TRBD2	TRBV2	TGTGCCAGCAGAACAGAGCGGGGGGGAGTCACAGATACGCAGTATTTT	CASRTERGGVTDTQYF
TRBJ1-5	.	.	TRBV20-1	TGCAGTGCTAGAGATCTGAAGGGAAGTAGCAATCAGCCCCAGCATTTT	CSARDLKGSSNQPQHF
TRBJ1-1	.	TRBD1	TRBV6-5	TGTGCCAGCAGTTGGGGACAGGGGGACACTGAAGCTTTCTTT	CASSWGQGDTEAFF
TRBJ2-1	few	TRBD2	TRBV20-1	TGCAGTGCTACCGGACTAGCGGCGCACAATGAGCAGTTCTTC	CSATGLAAHNEQFF
TRBJ1-4	many	TRBD1	TRBV12-3/TRBV12-4	TGTGCCAGCAGTAAGGACAGGGGAGATGAAAAACTGTTTTTT	CASSKDRGDEKLFF
TRBJ2-3	.	.	TRBV5-1	TGCGCCAGCAGCTCCGAAGAGTCGGATACGCAGTATTTT	CASSSEESDTQYF
TRBJ2-1	many	.	TRBV12-5	TGTGCTAGTGCCCTTGTTGGGGGGCGGGGGACGACCTACTTC	CASALVGGRGTTYF
TRBJ1-1	few	TRBD1	TRBV27	TGTGCCAGCAGACCCCTCCGGGACAGGGCAACTGAAGCTTTCTTT	CASRPLRDRATEAFF
TRBJ2-3	few	TRBD2	TRBV15	TGTGCCACCAGCAGAGATCGGGGACTAGCACCGCAGTATTTT	CATSRDRGLAPQYF
TRBJ2-3	.	.	TRBV12-3/TRBV12-4	TGTGCCAGCAGTGCGAACGACAGGCTACAGTATTTT	CASSANDRLQYF
TRBJ1-2	few	TRBD1	TRBV3-1	TGTGCCAGCAGCCAAGGAGTCGGGACAGCTGACGGCTACACCTTC	CASSQGVGTADGYTF
TRBJ2-7	.	.	TRBV7-2	TGTGCCAGCAGCTCGCAGCGGATCTCATACGAGCAGTACTTC	CASSSQRISYEQYF
TRBJ2-3	.	.	TRBV28	TGTGCCAGCCTGGGCCGACCCACAGATACGCAGTATTTT	CASLGRPTDTQYF
TRBJ2-7	.	TRBD1	TRBV7-3	TGTGCCAGCAGCTTTCGGACAGGGAACGAGCAGTACTTC	CASSFRTGNEQYF
TRBJ1-1	many	.	TRBV5-1	TGCGCCAGCAGCAAAACAGGGCCGAACACTGAAGCTTTCTTT	CASSKTGPNTEAFF
TRBJ2-2	.	.	TRBV4-3	TGCGCCAGCAGCCCGAAAGGGTCGGGGGAAGGAGCCGGGGAGCTGTTTTTT	CASSPKGSGEGAGELFF
TRBJ2-5	.	.	TRBV30	TGTGCCTGGACGCGGGCAGGGAGAGGGGAGACCCAGTACTTC	CAWTRAGRGETQYF
TRBJ2-1	.	.	TRBV11-3	TGTGCCAGCAGCTTTAGACAGTCTGACAATGAGCAGTTCTTC	CASSFRQSDNEQFF
TRBJ1-1	few	.	TRBV28	TGTGCCAGCAGTTTTTTCAGTGAAGCTTTCTTT	CASSFFSEAFF
TRBJ1-1	.	.	TRBV3-1	TGTGCCAGCAGCCAAGCCAGGGCCGCTGAAGCTTTCTTT	CASSQARAAEAFF
TRBJ2-5	.	.	TRBV4-1	TGCGCCAGCAGCCAAGATTGGGTCGGCCATGGGACCCAGTACTTC	CASSQDWVGHGTQYF
TRBJ1-5	.	.	TRBV7-2	TGTGCCAGCAGCTCCCCAGCGGTGAATCAGCCCCAGCATTTT	CASSSPAVNQPQHF
TRBJ2-7	few	TRBD2	TRBV5-1	TGCGCCAGCAGCTCTAGCGGGGGGTGGTACGAGCAGTACTTC	CASSSSGGWYEQYF